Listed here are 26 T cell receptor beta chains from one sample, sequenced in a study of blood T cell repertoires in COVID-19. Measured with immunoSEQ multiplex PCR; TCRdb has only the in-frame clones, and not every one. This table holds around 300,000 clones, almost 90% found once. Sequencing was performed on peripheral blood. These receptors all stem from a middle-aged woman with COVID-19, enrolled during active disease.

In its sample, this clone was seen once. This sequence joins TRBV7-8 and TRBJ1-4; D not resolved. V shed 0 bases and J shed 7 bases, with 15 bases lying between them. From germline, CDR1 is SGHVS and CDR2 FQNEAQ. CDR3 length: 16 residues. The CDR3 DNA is TGTGCCAGCAGCTTAGCCGCACCGGGTATAGGTGAAAAACTGTTTTTT. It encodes CASSLAAPGIGEKLFF.

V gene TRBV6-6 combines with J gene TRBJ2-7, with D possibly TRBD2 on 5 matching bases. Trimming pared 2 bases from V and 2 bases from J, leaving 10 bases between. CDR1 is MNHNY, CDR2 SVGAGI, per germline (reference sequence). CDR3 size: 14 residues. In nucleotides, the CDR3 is TGTGCCAGCAGTTACGAGACTACTACCTACGAGCAGTACTTC. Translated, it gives CASSYETTTYEQYF.

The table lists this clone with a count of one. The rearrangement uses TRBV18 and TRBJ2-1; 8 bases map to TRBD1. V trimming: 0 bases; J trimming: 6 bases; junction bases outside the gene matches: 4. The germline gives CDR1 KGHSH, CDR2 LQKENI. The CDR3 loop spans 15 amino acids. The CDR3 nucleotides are TGTGCCAGCTCACCACCTTCTGGACAGGGCAATGAGCAGTTCTTC. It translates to CASSPPSGQGNEQFF. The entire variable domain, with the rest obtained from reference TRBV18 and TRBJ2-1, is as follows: NAGVMQNPRHLVRRRGQEARLRCSPMKGHSHVYWYRQLPEEGLKFMVYLQKENIIDESGMPKERFSAEFPKEGPSILRIQQVVRGDSAAYFCASSPPSGQGNEQFFGPGTRLTVL.

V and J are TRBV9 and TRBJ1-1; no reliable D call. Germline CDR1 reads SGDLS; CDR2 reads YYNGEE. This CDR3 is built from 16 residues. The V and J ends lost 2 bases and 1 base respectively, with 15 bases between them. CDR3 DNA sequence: TGTGCCAGCAGCGTCTCCCCGGGGAGTGGGAACACTGAAGCTTTCTTT. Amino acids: CASSVSPGSGNTEAFF.

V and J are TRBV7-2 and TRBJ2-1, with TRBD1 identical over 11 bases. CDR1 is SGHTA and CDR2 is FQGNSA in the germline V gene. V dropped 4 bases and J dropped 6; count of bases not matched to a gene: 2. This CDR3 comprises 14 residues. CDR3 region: CASSSGQGVNEQFF. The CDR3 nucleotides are TGTGCCAGCAGCTCGGGACAGGGGGTCAATGAGCAGTTCTTC.

The CDR3 DNA follows: TGCGCCAGCAGCCAAGCCGGGGGAGGGTGGAACTCACCCCTCCACTTT. As protein: CASSQAGGGWNSPLHF. The chain has TRBV4-3 and TRBJ1-6; possibly TRBD1 for D (5 bases). Germline V gene sequence: CDR1 LGHNA, CDR2 YSLEER. This CDR3 is 16 amino acids long. V was cut by 1 base and J by 10 bases, with 17 bases left in between.

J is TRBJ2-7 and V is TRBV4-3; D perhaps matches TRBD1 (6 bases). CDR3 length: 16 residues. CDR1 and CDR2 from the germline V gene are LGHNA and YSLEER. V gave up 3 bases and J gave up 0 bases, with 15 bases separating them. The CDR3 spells CASSHEGRGNSYEQYF. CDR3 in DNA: TGCGCCAGCAGCCATGAGGGCAGGGGCAACTCCTACGAGCAGTACTTC.

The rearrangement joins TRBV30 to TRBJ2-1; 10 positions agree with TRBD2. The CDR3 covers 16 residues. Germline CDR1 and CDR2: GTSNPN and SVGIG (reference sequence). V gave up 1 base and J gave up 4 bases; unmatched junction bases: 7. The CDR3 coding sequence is TGTGCCTGGAGTGGGGCTCTAGCGGGGGCGTACAATGAGCAGTTCTTC. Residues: CAWSGALAGAYNEQFF.

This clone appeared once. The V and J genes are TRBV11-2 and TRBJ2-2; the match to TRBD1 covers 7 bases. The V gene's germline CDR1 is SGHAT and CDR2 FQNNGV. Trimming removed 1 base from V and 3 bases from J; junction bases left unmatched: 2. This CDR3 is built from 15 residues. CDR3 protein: CASSLVQGDTGELFF. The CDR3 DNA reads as TGTGCCAGCAGCTTAGTGCAGGGGGACACCGGGGAGCTGTTTTTT.

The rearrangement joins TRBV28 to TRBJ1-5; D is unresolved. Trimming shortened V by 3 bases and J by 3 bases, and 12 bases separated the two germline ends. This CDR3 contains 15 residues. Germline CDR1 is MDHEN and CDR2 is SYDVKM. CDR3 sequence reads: CASSFVSGDNQPQHF. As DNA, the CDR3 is TGTGCCAGCAGTTTTGTAAGCGGGGACAATCAGCCCCAGCATTTT.

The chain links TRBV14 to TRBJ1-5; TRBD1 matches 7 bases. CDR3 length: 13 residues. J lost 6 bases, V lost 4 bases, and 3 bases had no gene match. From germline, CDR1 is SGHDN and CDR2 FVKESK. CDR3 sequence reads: CASSPTGTQPQHF. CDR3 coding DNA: TGTGCCAGCAGCCCGACAGGGACTCAGCCCCAGCATTTT.

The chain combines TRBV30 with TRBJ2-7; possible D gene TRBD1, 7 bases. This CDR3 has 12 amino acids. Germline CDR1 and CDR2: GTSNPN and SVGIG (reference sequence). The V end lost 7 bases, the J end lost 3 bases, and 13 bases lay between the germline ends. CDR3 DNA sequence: TGTGCCTCCCATCAGGGGGGCTACGAGCAGTACTTC. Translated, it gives CASHQGGYEQYF. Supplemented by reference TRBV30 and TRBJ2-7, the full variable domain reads SQTIHQWPATLVQPVGSPLSLECTVEGTSNPNLYWYRQAAGRGLQLLFYSVGIGQISSEVPQNLSASRPQDRQFILSSKKLLLSDSGFYLCASHQGGYEQYFGPGTRLTVT.

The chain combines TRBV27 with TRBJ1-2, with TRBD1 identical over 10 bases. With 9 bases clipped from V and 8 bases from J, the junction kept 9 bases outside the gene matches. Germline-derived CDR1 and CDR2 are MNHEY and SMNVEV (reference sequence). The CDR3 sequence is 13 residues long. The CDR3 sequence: CASLDRGLGGYTF. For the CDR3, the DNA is TGTGCCAGTCTAGACAGGGGGCTTGGGGGCTACACCTTC.

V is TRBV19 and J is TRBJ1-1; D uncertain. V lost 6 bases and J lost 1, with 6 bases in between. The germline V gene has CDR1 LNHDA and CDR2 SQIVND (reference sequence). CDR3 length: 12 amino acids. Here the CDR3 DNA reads TGTGCCAGTAGACTAAGGAACACTGAAGCTTTCTTT. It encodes CASRLRNTEAFF.

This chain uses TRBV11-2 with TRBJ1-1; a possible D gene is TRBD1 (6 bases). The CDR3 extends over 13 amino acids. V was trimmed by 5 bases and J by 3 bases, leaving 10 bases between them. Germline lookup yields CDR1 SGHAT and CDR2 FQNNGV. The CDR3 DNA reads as TGTGCCAGCAGCCGGCCAGGGGACACTGAAGCTTTCTTT. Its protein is CASSRPGDTEAFF.

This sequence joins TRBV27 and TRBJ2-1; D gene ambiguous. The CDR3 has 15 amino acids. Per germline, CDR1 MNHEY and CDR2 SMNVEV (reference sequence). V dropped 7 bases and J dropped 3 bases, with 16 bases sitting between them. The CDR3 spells CASTRTRSGYNEQFF. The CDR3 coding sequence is TGTGCCAGCACCCGAACCCGGTCTGGCTACAATGAGCAGTTCTTC.

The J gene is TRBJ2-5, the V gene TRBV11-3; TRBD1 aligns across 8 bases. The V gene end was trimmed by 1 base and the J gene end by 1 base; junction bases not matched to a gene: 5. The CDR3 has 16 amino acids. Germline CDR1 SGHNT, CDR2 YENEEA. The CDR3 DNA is TGTGCCAGCAGCTTAGGAAGGACAGGGCGCCAAGAGACCCAGTACTTC. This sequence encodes CASSLGRTGRQETQYF.

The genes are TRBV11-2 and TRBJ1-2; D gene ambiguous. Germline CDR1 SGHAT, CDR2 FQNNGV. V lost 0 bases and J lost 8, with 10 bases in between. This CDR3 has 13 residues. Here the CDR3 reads CASSLEDGLGYTF. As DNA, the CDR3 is TGTGCCAGCAGCTTAGAGGATGGGCTAGGCTACACCTTC.

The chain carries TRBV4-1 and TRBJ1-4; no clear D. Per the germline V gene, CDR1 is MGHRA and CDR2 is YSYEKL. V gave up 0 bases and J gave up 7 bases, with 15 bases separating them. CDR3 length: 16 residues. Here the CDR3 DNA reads TGCGCCAGCAGCCAAGAGATAACCGGGGAGGGTGAAAAACTGTTTTTT. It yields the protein CASSQEITGEGEKLFF.

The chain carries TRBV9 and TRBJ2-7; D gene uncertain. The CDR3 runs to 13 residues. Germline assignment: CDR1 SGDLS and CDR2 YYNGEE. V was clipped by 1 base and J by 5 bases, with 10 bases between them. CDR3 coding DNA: TGTGCCAGCAGCGTACAGGTCACGGACGAGCAGTACTTC. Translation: CASSVQVTDEQYF.

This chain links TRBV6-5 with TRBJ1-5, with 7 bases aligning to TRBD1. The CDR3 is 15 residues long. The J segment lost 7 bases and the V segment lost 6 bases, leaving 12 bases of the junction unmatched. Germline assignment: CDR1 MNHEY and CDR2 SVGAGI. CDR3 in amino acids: CASSHSEGGQQPQHF. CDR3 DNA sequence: TGTGCCAGCAGCCATAGTGAAGGGGGCCAGCAGCCCCAGCATTTT.

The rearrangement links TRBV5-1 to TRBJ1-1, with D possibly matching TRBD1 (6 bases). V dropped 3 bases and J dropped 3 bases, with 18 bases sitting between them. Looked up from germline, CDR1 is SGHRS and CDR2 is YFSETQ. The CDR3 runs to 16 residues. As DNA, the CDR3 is TGCGCCAGCAGCTCCGACCCGGGAGGGGGGGACACTGAAGCTTTCTTT. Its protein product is CASSSDPGGGDTEAFF.

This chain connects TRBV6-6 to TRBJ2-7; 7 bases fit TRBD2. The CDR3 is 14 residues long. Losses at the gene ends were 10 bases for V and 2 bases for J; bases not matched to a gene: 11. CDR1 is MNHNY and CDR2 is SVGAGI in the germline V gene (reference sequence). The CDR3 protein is CATIRGDGAYEQYF. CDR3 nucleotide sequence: TGTGCCACCATACGGGGGGATGGGGCCTACGAGCAGTACTTC.

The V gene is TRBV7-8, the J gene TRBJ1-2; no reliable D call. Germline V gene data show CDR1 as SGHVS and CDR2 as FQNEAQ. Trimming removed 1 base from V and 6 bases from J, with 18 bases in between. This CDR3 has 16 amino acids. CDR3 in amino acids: CASSLVRGPLRDGYTF. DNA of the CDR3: TGTGCCAGCAGCTTAGTGAGAGGGCCCCTGAGGGATGGCTACACCTTC.

For the CDR3, the DNA is TGTGCCAGCAGCGCCGAACTGAGAGTAAATGAAAAACTGTTTTTT. Amino acid sequence: CASSAELRVNEKLFF. This chain uses TRBV7-9 with TRBJ1-4; D unresolved. The germline V gene has CDR1 SEHNR and CDR2 FQNEAQ (reference sequence). Between the trimmed V and J ends, which lost 5 bases and 5 bases, there was a span of 15 bases. This CDR3 is built from 15 residues.

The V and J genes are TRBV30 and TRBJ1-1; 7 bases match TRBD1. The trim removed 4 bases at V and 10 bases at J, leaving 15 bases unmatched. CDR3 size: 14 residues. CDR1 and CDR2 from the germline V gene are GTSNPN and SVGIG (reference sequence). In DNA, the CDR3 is TGTGCCTGGATCGCCGGGACAGCGGCTGGTTCAGCTTTCTTT. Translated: CAWIAGTAAGSAFF.